The T cell receptor beta chain under discussion was sequenced for a study of T cell responses to AZD1222 COVID-19 vaccine. The study's findings and limits: Baseline testing showed seropositivity in only a handful of AZD1222 recipients. The CD4 TCRs associated with vaccination extended across spike and predominated at 160-218 and 743-854. Reports say nearly half of spike-specific TCRs go after unmutated variant regions. Most donors were white British, females outnumbered males, and clonal diversity was possibly underestimated.

The table came from immunoSEQ multiplex PCR; TCRdb's copy has only in-frame clones and leaves some out. Here the sample spans roughly 51,000 clones, roughly nine tenths being singletons. This clone was seen a handful of times. The antigen remains unidentified. CDR3 length: 14 amino acids. CDR1 is SGHTA, CDR2 FQGNSA, per germline. V lost 0 bases, J lost 2 bases, and 7 bases lay in between. The sequences come from peripheral blood, collected 28 days after the second AZD1222 dose. The sequence was collected from an adult who received the AZD1222 COVID-19 vaccine. The chain employs TRBV7-2 and TRBJ1-2; D possibly corresponds to TRBD1 (5 bases). The CDR3 DNA follows: TGTGCCAGCAGCTTAGCGAACAGGAACTATGGCTACACCTTC. It specifies CASSLANRNYGYTF.